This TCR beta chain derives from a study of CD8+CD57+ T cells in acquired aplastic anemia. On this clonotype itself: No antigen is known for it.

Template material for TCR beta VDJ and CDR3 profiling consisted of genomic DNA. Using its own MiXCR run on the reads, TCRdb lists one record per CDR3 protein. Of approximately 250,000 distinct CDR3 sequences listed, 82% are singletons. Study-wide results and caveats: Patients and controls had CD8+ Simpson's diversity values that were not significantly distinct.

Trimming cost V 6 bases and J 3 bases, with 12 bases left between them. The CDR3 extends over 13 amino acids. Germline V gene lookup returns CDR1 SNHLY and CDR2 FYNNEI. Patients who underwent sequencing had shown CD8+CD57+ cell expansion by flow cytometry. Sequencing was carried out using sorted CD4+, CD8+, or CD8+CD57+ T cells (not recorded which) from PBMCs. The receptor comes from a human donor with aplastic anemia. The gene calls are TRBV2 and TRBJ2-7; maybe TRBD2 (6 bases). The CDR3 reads CASRGDWNYEQYF. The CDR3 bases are TGTGCCAGCAGGGGGGACTGGAACTACGAGCAGTACTTC.